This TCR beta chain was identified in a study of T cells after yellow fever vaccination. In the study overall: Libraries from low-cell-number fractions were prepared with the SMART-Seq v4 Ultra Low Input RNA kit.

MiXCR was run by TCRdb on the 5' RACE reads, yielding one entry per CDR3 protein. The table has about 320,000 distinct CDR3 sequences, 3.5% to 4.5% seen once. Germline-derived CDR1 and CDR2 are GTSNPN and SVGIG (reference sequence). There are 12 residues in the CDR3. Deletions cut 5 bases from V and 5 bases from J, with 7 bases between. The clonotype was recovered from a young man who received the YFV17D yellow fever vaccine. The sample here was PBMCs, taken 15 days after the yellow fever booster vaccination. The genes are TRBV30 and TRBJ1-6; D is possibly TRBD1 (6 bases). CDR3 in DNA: TGTGCCTGGGGACAGAATAATTCACCCCTCCACTTT. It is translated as CAWGQNNSPLHF.